This note documents a single T cell receptor (beta chain) sequence. Its antigen is undetermined. This specimen comes from a study of T cell repertoires in cytomegalovirus infection. About the research overall: Matching HLA type and CMV infection were both indicated by public TCR beta signatures.

Each CDR3 protein is one row after TCRdb ran MiXCR on the reads. The sample lists 650,000 to 900,000 distinct CDR3 sequences, approximately 32% seen once, with around 12% in the top ten. The length of the CDR3 is 15 residues. The junction had 11 bases not matched to a gene; V was cut back by 8 bases and J by 4 bases. Study-wide results and limits: HLA-C-restricted TCR beta clonotypes specific for CMV led the ex vivo response. Carriers of CMV plus the relevant HLA were identified by cumulative public TCR beta family frequency.

The V call is TRBV12-3 or TRBV12-4, the J call TRBJ2-5; 9 bases are shared with TRBD1. The sequence was collected from a human donor in good health (CMV status not recorded). Some clones in this sample may be carry-over from other donors' samples. Sample: cultured CD8+ T cells from PBMCs, taken from culture after CMV antigen stimulation. The CDR3 DNA sequence: TGTGCCAGCGGGGGGGGGGACAGGGTGTTAGAGACCCAGTACTTC. Translating it yields CASGGGDRVLETQYF.